This passage covers 27 T cell receptor beta chains from one sample sequenced in a study of cytomegalovirus exposure and HLA in healthy donors. The PCR employed 60 Vbeta primers together with 13 Jbeta primers. Assay used: immunoSEQ multiplex PCR; TCRdb lists only in-frame clones, some missing. The table has around 110,000 clones, around 60% seen once. Sequencing was performed on PBMCs. Receptors originate from a woman aged 40 to 50 in good health and CMV-seropositive.

This clone has more than one count but fewer than ten. The chain combines TRBV29-1 with TRBJ1-1, with 9 bases lining up with TRBD1. CDR1 SQVTM and CDR2 ANQGSEA come from the germline V gene. This CDR3 has 13 residues. The J segment lost 5 bases and the V segment lost 7 bases, leaving 8 bases of the junction unmatched. The CDR3 protein is CSAAQTGGTEAFF. CDR3 in DNA: TGCAGCGCCGCACAGACAGGGGGGACTGAAGCTTTCTTT.

This chain connects TRBV4-1 to TRBJ2-3, with D perhaps TRBD2 (5 bases). Germline-derived CDR1 and CDR2 are MGHRA and YSYEKL. CDR3 length: 17 amino acids. Trimming cost V 0 bases and J 2 bases, with 15 bases left between them. CDR3 bases: TGCGCCAGCAGCCAAGATTTTGCACTAGGACTCACAGATACGCAGTATTTT. This sequence encodes CASSQDFALGLTDTQYF.

The chain employs TRBV2 and TRBJ2-1; 8 bases match TRBD2. The CDR3 has 13 amino acids. Germline assignment: CDR1 SNHLY and CDR2 FYNNEI. J gave up 3 bases and V 11 bases, and 6 bases lay outside the gene matches. The CDR3 DNA is TGTGCCTGCCAGAGCGGGGGCTACAATGAGCAGTTCTTC. It codes for CACQSGGYNEQFF.

Here the CDR3 DNA reads TGTGCCAGCTCACCACCGGTATGGGCTAGCGGGAGCGCCCCTATTGGTGAGCAGTTCTTC. Protein: CASSPPVWASGSAPIGEQFF. This chain uses TRBV18 with TRBJ2-1; 10 bases are a match to TRBD2. The CDR3 extends over 20 amino acids. In germline, CDR1 is KGHSH, CDR2 LQKENI. With 0 bases clipped from V and 9 bases from J, the junction kept 20 bases outside the gene matches. The whole variable domain, remainder taken from reference TRBV18 and TRBJ2-1, is NAGVMQNPRHLVRRRGQEARLRCSPMKGHSHVYWYRQLPEEGLKFMVYLQKENIIDESGMPKERFSAEFPKEGPSILRIQQVVRGDSAAYFCASSPPVWASGSAPIGEQFFGPGTRLTVL.

V gene TRBV7-9 combines with J gene TRBJ2-1; 10 bases match TRBD2. Trimming at V came to 5 bases and at J to 10 bases, leaving 11 bases not matched to a gene. Germline values: CDR1 SEHNR, CDR2 FQNEAQ (reference sequence). This CDR3 is built from 15 residues. The CDR3: CASSPPAAGLAEQFF. The CDR3 nucleotides read TGTGCCAGCAGCCCCCCGGCAGCGGGACTAGCGGAGCAGTTCTTC.

This clone was seen once. The chain is built from TRBV29-1 and TRBJ2-7, with TRBD1 identical over 8 bases. The CDR3 spans 12 residues. Trimming cost V 3 bases and J 5 bases; bases outside gene matches: 3. Germline CDR1 is SQVTM and CDR2 is ANQGSEA. CDR3 sequence: CSVDGQGNEQYF. DNA of the CDR3: TGCAGCGTTGATGGACAGGGCAACGAGCAGTACTTC.

This clone has only a few counts. This chain joins TRBV4-2 and TRBJ2-5; D unclear. Germline CDR1 LGHNA, CDR2 YNFKEQ. This CDR3 region has 14 residues. Trimming took off 0 bases at V and 5 bases at J, with 10 bases between the two ends. The CDR3 coding sequence is TGTGCCAGCAGCCAAGACGGTTGGGCTGAGACCCAGTACTTC. Amino acids: CASSQDGWAETQYF.

V usage is TRBV19 and J usage is TRBJ2-5; D perhaps matches TRBD2 (6 bases). The V and J ends lost 6 bases and 5 bases respectively, with 19 bases between them. The CDR3 contains 15 residues. The germline V gene has CDR1 LNHDA and CDR2 SQIVND (reference sequence). The CDR3 loop reads CASSPEWGVGETQYF. The DNA of the CDR3 is TGTGCCAGTAGCCCCGAATGGGGGGTGGGGGAGACCCAGTACTTC.

The chain employs TRBV14 and TRBJ2-5, with unresolved D. CDR3 length: 14 amino acids. V gave up 3 bases and J gave up 5 bases, with 13 bases separating them. Looked up from germline, CDR1 is SGHDN and CDR2 is FVKESK. CDR3 residues: CASSQTLLGETQYF. The CDR3, as DNA: TGTGCCAGCAGCCAGACACTCCTTGGGGAGACCCAGTACTTC.

V gene TRBV6-5 combines with J gene TRBJ1-1; D is undetermined. Trimming took off 6 bases at V and 13 bases at J, with 18 bases between the two ends. CDR3 size: 12 residues. Germline V gives CDR1 MNHEY, CDR2 SVGAGI. The CDR3 DNA reads as TGTGCCAGCAGCCCCGCTCCCGGAGTGGATTTCTTT. It yields the protein CASSPAPGVDFF.

This clone was detected a few times. The chain carries TRBV5-4 and TRBJ2-3; D possibly corresponds to TRBD2 (6 bases). Trimming shortened V by 0 bases and J by 1 base, and 12 bases separated the two germline ends. The germline gives CDR1 SGHNT, CDR2 YYREEE (reference sequence). CDR3 size: 16 residues. The CDR3 coding sequence is TGTGCCAGCAGCTTGGGACTAGTCCCTGGCACAGATACGCAGTATTTT. This encodes CASSLGLVPGTDTQYF.

With regard to this clone: Other DNA sequences in the same sample also yield this CDR3. The J gene is TRBJ1-1, the V gene TRBV6-1, with D tentatively TRBD1 (6 bases). Germline V gene data show CDR1 as MNHNS and CDR2 as SASEGT. CDR3 length: 15 amino acids. V lost 0 bases and J 7 bases, leaving 15 bases between the germline ends. The DNA of the CDR3 is TGTGCCAGCAGTGAAGCAAGGACAGCGCTGTATGAAGCTTTCTTT. Its translation is CASSEARTALYEAFF.

The J gene is TRBJ1-4, the V gene TRBV19, with D perhaps TRBD1 (5 bases). Germline V gene data show CDR1 as LNHDA and CDR2 as SQIVND (reference sequence). The CDR3 length is 17 residues. Trimming pared 7 bases from V and 5 bases from J, leaving 23 bases between. The CDR3 loop reads CASISSSDQGGNEKLFF. The CDR3 nucleotides read TGTGCCAGTATTTCGTCATCCGATCAGGGAGGAAATGAAAAACTGTTTTTT. Together with reference TRBV19 and TRBJ1-4, the CDR3 gives the full variable domain: DGGITQSPKYLFRKEGQNVTLSCEQNLNHDAMYWYRQDPGQGLRLIYYSQIVNDFQKGDIAEGYSVSREKKESFPLTVTSAQKNPTAFYLCASISSSDQGGNEKLFFGSGTQLSVL.

The chain has TRBV7-2 and TRBJ2-7; 7 bases fit TRBD2. The junction had 11 bases not matched to a gene; V was cut back by 2 bases and J by 1 base. This CDR3 is 17 amino acids long. From germline, CDR1 is SGHTA and CDR2 FQGNSA. The CDR3: CASSLLSASGPSYEQYF. In nucleotides, the CDR3 is TGTGCCAGCAGCTTACTGTCGGCTAGCGGCCCATCCTACGAGCAGTACTTC.

The chain is built from TRBV6-5 and TRBJ2-5; 9 nucleotides match TRBD1. The CDR3 is 13 residues long. In germline, CDR1 is MNHEY, CDR2 SVGAGI. The ends lost 7 bases at V and 3 bases at J; junction bases unmatched: 3. As DNA, the CDR3 is TGTGCCAGCAACCGGGACAGGGAAGAGACCCAGTACTTC. Amino acids: CASNRDREETQYF.

V is TRBV27 and J is TRBJ1-5, with no clear D. CDR3 length: 14 residues. Germline CDR1 MNHEY, CDR2 SMNVEV (reference sequence). V lost 0 bases to trimming and J lost 4 bases, with 7 bases between them. CDR3 protein: CASSLSRNNQPQHF. CDR3 DNA: TGTGCCAGCAGTTTATCGCGGAATAATCAGCCCCAGCATTTT.

J is TRBJ2-1 and V is TRBV11-2; D gene uncertain. This CDR3 comprises 14 residues. V gave up 2 bases and J gave up 1 base, with 6 bases separating them. Germline V lookup: CDR1 SGHAT, CDR2 FQNNGV. The CDR3 DNA follows: TGTGCCAGCAGCTTATCCGGGTCCTACAATGAGCAGTTCTTC. As protein: CASSLSGSYNEQFF.

This chain joins TRBV4-2 and TRBJ1-1; 8 nucleotides line up with TRBD1. The V and J ends lost 1 base and 8 bases, in that order; junction bases with no gene match: 6. Germline assignment: CDR1 LGHNA and CDR2 YNFKEQ. This CDR3 comprises 14 residues. In DNA, the CDR3 is TGTGCCAGCAGCCAAGCTGAGGACAGGGTCGAAGCTTTCTTT. Protein sequence: CASSQAEDRVEAFF.

The chain links TRBV5-1 to TRBJ1-2; 9 nucleotides agree with TRBD1. This CDR3 region has 14 residues. With V trimmed by 4 bases and J by 4 bases, 5 bases remained unmatched. Germline CDR1 and CDR2: SGHRS and YFSETQ. The DNA of the CDR3 is TGCGCCAGCAGCAGCGGGACAGGGATCTATGGCTACACCTTC. This codes for CASSSGTGIYGYTF.

Only a few counts were recorded for this clone. V and J are TRBV5-4 and TRBJ2-6; 12 positions match TRBD2. The CDR3 loop spans 18 amino acids. Germline V lookup: CDR1 SGHNT, CDR2 YYREEE (reference sequence). V was clipped by 4 bases and J by 1 base; unmatched bases: 6. CDR3 coding DNA: TGTGCCAGCAGCGCCGGACTAGCGGGAACTTCTGGGGCCAACGTCCTGACTTTC. Protein product: CASSAGLAGTSGANVLTF.

This clone was counted only a few times. The chain couples TRBV7-9 to TRBJ1-2; 8 positions agree with TRBD1. CDR3 length: 14 residues. Germline values: CDR1 SEHNR, CDR2 FQNEAQ (reference sequence). V gave up 7 bases and J gave up 1 base; unmatched junction bases: 5. The CDR3: CASIGQGRNYGYTF. CDR3 bases: TGTGCCAGCATTGGACAGGGCCGTAACTATGGCTACACCTTC.

The CDR3 sequence: CASSMGLAGHSYEQYF. CDR3 coding DNA: TGTGCCAGTAGTATGGGACTAGCGGGGCACTCCTACGAGCAGTACTTC. The chain couples TRBV19 to TRBJ2-7; 13 bases line up with TRBD2. J was trimmed by 0 bases and V by 3 bases; bases with no gene match: 2. This CDR3 has 16 residues. Germline CDR1 is LNHDA and CDR2 is SQIVND (reference sequence).

The J gene is TRBJ1-1, the V gene TRBV19; D is uncertain. This CDR3 region has 13 residues. Germline V gene data show CDR1 as LNHDA and CDR2 as SQIVND (reference sequence). V was trimmed by 5 bases and J by 3 bases, leaving 10 bases between them. In nucleotides, the CDR3 is TGTGCCAGTAGTCTTAACATCTACACTGAAGCTTTCTTT. The encoded protein is CASSLNIYTEAFF.

The chain combines TRBV28 with TRBJ2-7; 7 nucleotides line up with TRBD1. V was pared by 6 bases and J by 2 bases, with 10 bases of the junction left unmatched. CDR1 MDHEN and CDR2 SYDVKM come from the germline V gene. The CDR3 extends over 15 amino acids. CDR3 sequence (DNA): TGTGCCAGCAGCCATTTAGACAGGGAACCCTACGAGCAGTACTTC. Its translation: CASSHLDREPYEQYF.

This clone was detected only a few times. The rearrangement links TRBV9 to TRBJ1-1; perhaps TRBD1 as D (5 bases). Germline CDR1 SGDLS, CDR2 YYNGEE. This CDR3 has 15 residues. With 3 bases removed from V and 5 bases from J, the gap between germline ends came to 17 bases. In DNA, the CDR3 is TGTGCCAGCAGCGGTGACGGGGGGGTTAGGACTGAAGCTTTCTTT. It is translated as CASSGDGGVRTEAFF.

The gene calls are TRBV4-3 and TRBJ2-2; tentatively, D is TRBD2 (6 bases). V was trimmed by 3 bases and J by 4 bases, leaving 12 bases between them. Germline CDR1 and CDR2: LGHNA and YSLEER. CDR3 size: 15 residues. CDR3 residues: CASSQSGSPTGELFF. Written as DNA, the CDR3 is TGCGCCAGCAGCCAGTCCGGGAGCCCCACCGGGGAGCTGTTTTTT.

This clone turned up a few times. This sequence joins TRBV5-1 and TRBJ2-2, with 11 bases matching TRBD2. The CDR3 sequence is 16 residues long. The germline gives CDR1 SGHRS, CDR2 YFSETQ. V shed 1 base and J 11 bases; nucleotides not matched to a gene: 10. As DNA, the CDR3 is TGCGCCAGCAGCTTGCTGGTAGCGGGAGGGCCAATAGAGCTGTTTTTT. It encodes CASSLLVAGGPIELFF.